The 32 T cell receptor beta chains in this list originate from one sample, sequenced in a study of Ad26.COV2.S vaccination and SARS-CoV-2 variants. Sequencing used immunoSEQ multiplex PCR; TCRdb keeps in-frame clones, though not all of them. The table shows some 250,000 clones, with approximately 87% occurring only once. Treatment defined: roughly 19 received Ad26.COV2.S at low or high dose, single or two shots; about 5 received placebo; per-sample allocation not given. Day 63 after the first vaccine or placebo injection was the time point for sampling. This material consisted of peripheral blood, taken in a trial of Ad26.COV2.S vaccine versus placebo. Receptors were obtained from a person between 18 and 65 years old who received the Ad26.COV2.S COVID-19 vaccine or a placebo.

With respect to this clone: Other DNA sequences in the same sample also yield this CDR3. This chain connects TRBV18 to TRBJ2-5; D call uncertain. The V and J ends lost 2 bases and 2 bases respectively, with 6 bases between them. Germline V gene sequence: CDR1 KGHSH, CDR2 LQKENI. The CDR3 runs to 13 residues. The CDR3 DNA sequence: TGTGCCAGCTCACCATTGAATCAAGAGACCCAGTACTTC. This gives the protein CASSPLNQETQYF.

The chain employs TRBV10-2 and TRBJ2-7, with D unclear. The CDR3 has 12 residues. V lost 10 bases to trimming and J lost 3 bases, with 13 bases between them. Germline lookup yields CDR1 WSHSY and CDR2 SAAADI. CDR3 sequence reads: CATTSMDYEQYF. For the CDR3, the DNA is TGCGCCACAACTTCCATGGACTACGAGCAGTACTTC.

CDR3 in DNA: TGTGCCAGCGTCCCCGGGACAGGGGGCCACGAGCAGTACTTC. Amino acids: CASVPGTGGHEQYF. The gene calls are TRBV7-9 and TRBJ2-7; 12 bases align to TRBD1. With V trimmed by 8 bases and J by 5 bases, 7 bases remained unmatched. CDR3 length equals 14 residues. Germline CDR1 SEHNR, CDR2 FQNEAQ (reference sequence).

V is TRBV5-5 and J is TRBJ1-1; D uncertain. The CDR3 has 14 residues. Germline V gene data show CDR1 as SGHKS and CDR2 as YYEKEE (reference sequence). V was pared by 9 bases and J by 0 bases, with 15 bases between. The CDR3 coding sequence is TGTGCCAACCCAGAAAGGGATTTGAACACTGAAGCTTTCTTT. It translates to CANPERDLNTEAFF.

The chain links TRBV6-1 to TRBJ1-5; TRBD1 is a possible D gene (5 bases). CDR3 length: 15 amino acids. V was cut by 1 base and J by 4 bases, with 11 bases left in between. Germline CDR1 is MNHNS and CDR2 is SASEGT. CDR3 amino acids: CASSEVGEGNQPQHF. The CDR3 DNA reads TGTGCCAGCAGTGAAGTAGGGGAGGGAAATCAGCCCCAGCATTTT.

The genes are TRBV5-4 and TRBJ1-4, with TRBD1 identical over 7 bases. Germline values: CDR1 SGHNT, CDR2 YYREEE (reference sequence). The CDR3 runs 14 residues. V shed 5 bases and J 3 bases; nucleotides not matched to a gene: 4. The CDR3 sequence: CASSPGGPNEKLFF. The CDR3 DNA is TGTGCCAGCAGTCCAGGGGGGCCTAATGAAAAACTGTTTTTT.

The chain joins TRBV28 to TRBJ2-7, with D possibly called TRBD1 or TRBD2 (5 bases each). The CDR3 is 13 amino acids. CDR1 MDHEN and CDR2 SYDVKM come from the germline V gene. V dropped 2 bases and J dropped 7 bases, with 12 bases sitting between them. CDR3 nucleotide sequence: TGTGCCAGCAGTTTAAGTGGGGGTTGGGAGCAGTACTTC. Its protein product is CASSLSGGWEQYF.

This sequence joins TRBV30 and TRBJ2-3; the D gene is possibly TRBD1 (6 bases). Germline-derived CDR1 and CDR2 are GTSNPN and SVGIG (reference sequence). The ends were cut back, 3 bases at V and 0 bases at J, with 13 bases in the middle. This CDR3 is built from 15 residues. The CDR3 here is CAWSTSDSSTDTQYF. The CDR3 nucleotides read TGTGCCTGGAGCACCTCGGACAGTAGCACAGATACGCAGTATTTT.

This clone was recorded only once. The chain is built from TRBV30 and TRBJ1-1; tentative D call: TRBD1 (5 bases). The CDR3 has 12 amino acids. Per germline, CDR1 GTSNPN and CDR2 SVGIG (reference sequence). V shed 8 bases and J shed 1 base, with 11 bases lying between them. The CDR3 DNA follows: TGTGCCGGCCGGACACCGAACACTGAAGCTTTCTTT. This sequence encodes CAGRTPNTEAFF.

The CDR3 region has the DNA TGTGCCAGCAGTTACTCGATAACCGGGGAGCTGTTTTTT. Translation gives CASSYSITGELFF. This chain uses TRBV6-5 with TRBJ2-2; no clear D. The CDR3 length is 13 residues. Germline V gives CDR1 MNHEY, CDR2 SVGAGI. V was shortened by 0 bases and J by 5 bases, with 4 bases between the two germline ends.

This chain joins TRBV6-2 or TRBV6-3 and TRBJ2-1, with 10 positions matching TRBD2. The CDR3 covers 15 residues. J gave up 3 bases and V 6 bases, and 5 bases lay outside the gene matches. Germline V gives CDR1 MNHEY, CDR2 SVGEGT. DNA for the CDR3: TGTGCCAGCAGCCCTAGCGGGGGATACTACAATGAGCAGTTCTTC. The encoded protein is CASSPSGGYYNEQFF.

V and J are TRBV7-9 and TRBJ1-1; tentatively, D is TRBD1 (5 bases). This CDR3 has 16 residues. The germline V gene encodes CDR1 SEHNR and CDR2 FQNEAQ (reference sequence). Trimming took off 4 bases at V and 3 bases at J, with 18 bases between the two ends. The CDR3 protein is CASSWAPGSGDTEAFF. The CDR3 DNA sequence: TGTGCCAGCAGCTGGGCCCCAGGGAGCGGTGACACTGAAGCTTTCTTT.

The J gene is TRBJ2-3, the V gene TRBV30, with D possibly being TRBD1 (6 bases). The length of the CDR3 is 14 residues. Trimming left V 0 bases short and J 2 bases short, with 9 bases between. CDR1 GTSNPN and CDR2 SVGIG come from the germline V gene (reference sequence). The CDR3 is CAWSVGGTTDTQYF. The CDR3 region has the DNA TGTGCCTGGAGTGTAGGGGGTACCACAGATACGCAGTATTTT.

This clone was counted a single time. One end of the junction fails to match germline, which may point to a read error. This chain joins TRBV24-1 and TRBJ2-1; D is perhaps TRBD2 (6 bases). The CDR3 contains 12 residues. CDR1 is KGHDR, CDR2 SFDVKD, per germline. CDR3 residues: CATSDLRDFPVF. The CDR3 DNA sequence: TGTGCCACCAGTGATTTGCGGGACTTCCCAGTCTTC.

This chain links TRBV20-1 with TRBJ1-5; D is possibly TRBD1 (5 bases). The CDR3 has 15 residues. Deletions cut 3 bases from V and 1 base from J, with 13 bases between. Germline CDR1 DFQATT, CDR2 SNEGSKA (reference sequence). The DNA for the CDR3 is TGCAGTGCTAGTCTCTTGGCAGGGAGCAATCAGCCCCAGCATTTT. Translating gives CSASLLAGSNQPQHF.

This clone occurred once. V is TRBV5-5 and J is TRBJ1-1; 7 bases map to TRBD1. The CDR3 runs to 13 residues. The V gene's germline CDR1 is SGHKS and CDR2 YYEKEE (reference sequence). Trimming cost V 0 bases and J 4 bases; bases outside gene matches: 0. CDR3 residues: CASSLDRGTEAFF. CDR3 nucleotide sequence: TGTGCCAGCAGCTTGGACAGGGGCACTGAAGCTTTCTTT.

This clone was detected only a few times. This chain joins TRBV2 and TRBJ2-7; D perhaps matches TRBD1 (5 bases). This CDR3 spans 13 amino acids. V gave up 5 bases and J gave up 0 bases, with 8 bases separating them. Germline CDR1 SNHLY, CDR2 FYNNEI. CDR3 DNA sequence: TGTGCCAGCAGTCCTGACAGCTCCTACGAGCAGTACTTC. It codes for CASSPDSSYEQYF.

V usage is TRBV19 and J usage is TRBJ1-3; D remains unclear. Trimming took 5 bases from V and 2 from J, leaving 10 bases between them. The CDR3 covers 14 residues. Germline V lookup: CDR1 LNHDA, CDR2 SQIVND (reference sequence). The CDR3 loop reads CASSLPGAGNTIYF. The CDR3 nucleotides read TGTGCCAGTAGTTTACCGGGAGCTGGAAACACCATATATTTT.

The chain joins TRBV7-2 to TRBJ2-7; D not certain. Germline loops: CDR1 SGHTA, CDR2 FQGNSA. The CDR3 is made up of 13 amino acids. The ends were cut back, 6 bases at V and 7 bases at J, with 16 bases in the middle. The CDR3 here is CASSLAYLTEQYF. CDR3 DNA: TGTGCCAGCAGTTTGGCGTACTTGACAGAGCAGTACTTC.

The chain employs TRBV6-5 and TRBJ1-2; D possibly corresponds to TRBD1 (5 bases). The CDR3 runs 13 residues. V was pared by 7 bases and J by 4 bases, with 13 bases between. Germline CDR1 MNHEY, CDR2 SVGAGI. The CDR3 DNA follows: TGTGCCAGCACAGCCGGCAGGGTCTATGGCTACACCTTC. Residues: CASTAGRVYGYTF.

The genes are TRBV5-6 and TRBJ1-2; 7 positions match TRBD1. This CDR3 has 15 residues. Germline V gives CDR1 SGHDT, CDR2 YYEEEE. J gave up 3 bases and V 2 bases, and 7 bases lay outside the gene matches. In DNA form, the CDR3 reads TGTGCCAGCAGCTTCGGACAGGTTTCTGACTATGGCTACACCTTC. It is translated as CASSFGQVSDYGYTF.

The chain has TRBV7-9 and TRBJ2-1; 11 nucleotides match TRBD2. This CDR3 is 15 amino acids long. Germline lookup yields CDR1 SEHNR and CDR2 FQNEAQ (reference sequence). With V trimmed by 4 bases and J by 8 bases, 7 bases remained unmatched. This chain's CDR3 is CASSSSSGRADEQFF. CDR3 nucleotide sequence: TGTGCCAGCAGCTCCAGTAGCGGGAGGGCCGATGAGCAGTTCTTC.

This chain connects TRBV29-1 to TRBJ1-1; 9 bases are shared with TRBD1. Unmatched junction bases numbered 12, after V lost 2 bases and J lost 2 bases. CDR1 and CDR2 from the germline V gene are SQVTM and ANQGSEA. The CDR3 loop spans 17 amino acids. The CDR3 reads CSVEPGQGGWINTEAFF. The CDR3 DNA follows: TGCAGCGTTGAACCGGGACAGGGCGGGTGGATCAACACTGAAGCTTTCTTT.

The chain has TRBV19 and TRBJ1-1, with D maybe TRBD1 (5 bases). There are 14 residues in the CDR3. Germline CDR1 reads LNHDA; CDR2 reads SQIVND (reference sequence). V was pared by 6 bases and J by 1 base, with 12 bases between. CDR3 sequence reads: CASRTGPPNTEAFF. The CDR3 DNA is TGTGCCAGTAGGACGGGGCCGCCGAACACTGAAGCTTTCTTT.

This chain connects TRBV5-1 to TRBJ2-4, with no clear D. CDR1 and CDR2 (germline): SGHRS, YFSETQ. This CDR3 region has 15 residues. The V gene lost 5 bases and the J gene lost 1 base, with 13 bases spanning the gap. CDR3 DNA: TGCGCCAGCAGGTCGGACCTACAGGCCAAAAACATTCAGTACTTC. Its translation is CASRSDLQAKNIQYF.

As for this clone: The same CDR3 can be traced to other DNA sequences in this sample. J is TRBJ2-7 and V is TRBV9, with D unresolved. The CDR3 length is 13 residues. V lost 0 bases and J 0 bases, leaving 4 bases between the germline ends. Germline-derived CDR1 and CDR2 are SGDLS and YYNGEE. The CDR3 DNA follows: TGTGCCAGCAGCGTAGGTGGCTCCTACGAGCAGTACTTC. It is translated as CASSVGGSYEQYF.

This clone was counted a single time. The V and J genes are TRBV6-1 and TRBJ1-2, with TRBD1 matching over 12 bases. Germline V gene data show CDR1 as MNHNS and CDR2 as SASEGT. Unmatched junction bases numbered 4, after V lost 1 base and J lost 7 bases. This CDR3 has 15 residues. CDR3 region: CASSEGDRGRVGYTF. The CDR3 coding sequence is TGTGCCAGCAGTGAAGGGGACAGGGGGCGGGTTGGCTACACCTTC.

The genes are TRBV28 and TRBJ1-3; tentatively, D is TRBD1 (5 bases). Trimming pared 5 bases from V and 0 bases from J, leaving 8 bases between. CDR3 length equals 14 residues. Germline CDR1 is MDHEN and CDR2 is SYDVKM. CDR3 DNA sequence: TGTGCCAGCAGTACGGGGGGCTCTGGAAACACCATATATTTT. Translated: CASSTGGSGNTIYF.

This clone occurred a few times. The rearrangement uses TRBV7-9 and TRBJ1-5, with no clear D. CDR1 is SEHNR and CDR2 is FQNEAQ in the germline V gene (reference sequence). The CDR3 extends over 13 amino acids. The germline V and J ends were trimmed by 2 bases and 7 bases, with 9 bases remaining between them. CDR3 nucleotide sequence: TGTGCCAGCAGCTTACTCGGGGAGCAGCCCCAGCATTTT. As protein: CASSLLGEQPQHF.

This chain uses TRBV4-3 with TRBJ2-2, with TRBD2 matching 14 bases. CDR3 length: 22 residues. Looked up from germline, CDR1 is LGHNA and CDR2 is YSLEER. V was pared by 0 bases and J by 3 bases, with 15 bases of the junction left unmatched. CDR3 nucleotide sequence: TGCGCCAGCAGCCAAGATGACCCCCCTCAGACTAGCGGGGGGGCGGACACCGGGGAGCTGTTTTTT. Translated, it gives CASSQDDPPQTSGGADTGELFF.

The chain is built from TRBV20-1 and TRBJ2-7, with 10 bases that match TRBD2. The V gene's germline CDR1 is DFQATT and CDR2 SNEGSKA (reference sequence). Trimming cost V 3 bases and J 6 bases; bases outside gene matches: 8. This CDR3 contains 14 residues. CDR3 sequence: CSASSGTSEREQYF. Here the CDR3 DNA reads TGCAGTGCTAGTTCCGGGACTAGCGAGCGCGAGCAGTACTTC.

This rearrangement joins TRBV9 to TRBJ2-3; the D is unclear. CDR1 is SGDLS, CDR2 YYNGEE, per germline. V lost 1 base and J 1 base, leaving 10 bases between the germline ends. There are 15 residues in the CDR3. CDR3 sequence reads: CASSVLGQGTDTQYF. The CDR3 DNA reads TGTGCCAGCAGCGTATTAGGTCAGGGCACAGATACGCAGTATTTT.